Sequencing of this TCR beta chain was carried out in a study of blood T cell repertoires in COVID-19. Study summary: Italy, Spain and the United States were the sources of the convalescent and acute COVID-19 samples. The analysed material was cDNA or gDNA that came from T cells, B-cell-depleted T cells, or PBMCs.

Per the study methods: Amplification with reference gene primers provided the estimates of nucleated cell counts. Profiling relied on immunoSEQ multiplex PCR, and the TCRdb table lists in-frame clones only, not all of them. The DNA gave D and trimming, while V, J and clone size come from that table. The data contain over 200,000 clones, 80% of them singletons. The source is a human donor in a cohort sampled during active COVID-19. Sequencing input: peripheral blood.

The CDR3 is CASSQTRDRGLQETQYF. CDR3 DNA: TGCGCCAGCAGCCAAACCCGGGACAGGGGTTTACAAGAGACCCAGTACTTC. The V gene is TRBV4-1, the J gene TRBJ2-5; 10 nucleotides agree with TRBD1. V dropped 2 bases and J dropped 2; count of bases not matched to a gene: 8. This CDR3 spans 17 amino acids. The germline gives CDR1 MGHRA, CDR2 YSYEKL.